The T cell receptor (beta chain) described here comes from a study of shared clonotypes between healthy human individuals. From germline, CDR1 is LNHDA and CDR2 SQIVND (reference sequence). J gave up 1 base and V 9 bases, and 8 bases lay outside the gene matches. This CDR3 is 16 amino acids long. Clones were read by immunoSEQ multiplex PCR, and TCRdb kept only the in-frame ones, dropping some. This sample carries under 2,500,000 clones, under 97% of them seen once, and the ten largest clones take around 0.13%. The chain recombines TRBV19 with TRBJ2-2; the match to TRBD2 covers 10 bases. This sequence was found in a man aged 18 to 35 in good health. The source material was naive CD4+ T cells sorted from blood. As for subset: CD45RA+ positively selected. The CDR3 region is CASTPRLAGNTGELFF. The CDR3 DNA is TGTGCCAGCACCCCCAGACTAGCGGGGAACACCGGGGAGCTGTTTTTT.